This entry lists 28 T cell receptor beta chains sequenced from one sample in a study of blood T cell repertoires in COVID-19. This table comes from immunoSEQ multiplex PCR, and its TCRdb copy is limited to in-frame clones, with some not included. The table shows 85,000 to 90,000 clones, with 80% to 90% occurring only once. The source material was peripheral blood. All receptors come from a woman older than 75 with active COVID-19.

The chain joins TRBV5-1 to TRBJ2-2, with TRBD2 matching over 15 bases. V was pared by 3 bases and J by 4 bases, with 7 bases of the junction left unmatched. Germline-derived CDR1 and CDR2 are SGHRS and YFSETQ. The CDR3 is 18 residues long. In nucleotides, the CDR3 is TGCGCCAGCAGCTCCGGGACTAGCGGGAGGTGGAGCACCGGGGAGCTGTTTTTT. Translating it yields CASSSGTSGRWSTGELFF.

The J gene is TRBJ2-7, the V gene TRBV13; a possible D gene is TRBD2 (6 bases). Per the germline V gene, CDR1 is PRHDT and CDR2 is FYEKMQ (reference sequence). The V and J ends lost 0 bases and 3 bases respectively, with 9 bases between them. The CDR3 runs 14 residues. The CDR3: CASSLGYSGYEQYF. CDR3 sequence (DNA): TGTGCCAGCAGCTTAGGTTATAGCGGCTACGAGCAGTACTTC.

The chain recombines TRBV6-2 or TRBV6-3 with TRBJ2-3; tentative D call: TRBD2 (6 bases). This CDR3 has 13 residues. Germline CDR1 and CDR2: MNHEY and SVGEGT. Between the trimmed V and J ends, which lost 6 bases and 2 bases, there was a span of 9 bases. The CDR3 is CASSRDFTDTQYF. DNA for the CDR3: TGTGCCAGCAGCCGGGACTTCACAGATACGCAGTATTTT.

This clone was observed a handful of times. The same CDR3 can be traced to other DNA sequences in this sample. The V gene is TRBV18, the J gene TRBJ1-5; D ambiguous. V lost 4 bases and J 3 bases, leaving 10 bases between the germline ends. The CDR3 sequence is 14 residues long. Per germline, CDR1 KGHSH and CDR2 LQKENI. The DNA of the CDR3 is TGTGCCAGCTCACAAGCCGGGATCAATCAGCCCCAGCATTTT. Translating it yields CASSQAGINQPQHF.

This chain links TRBV9 with TRBJ1-1; D remains unclear. V was trimmed by 0 bases and J by 3 bases, leaving 6 bases between them. Germline lookup yields CDR1 SGDLS and CDR2 YYNGEE. The CDR3 runs to 13 residues. CDR3 coding DNA: TGTGCCAGCAGCGTAGTCCGGGACACTGAAGCTTTCTTT. Its protein is CASSVVRDTEAFF.

The V and J genes are TRBV4-3 and TRBJ1-2, with 10 bases matching TRBD1. Trimming took 0 bases from V and 4 from J; bases not matched to a gene: 2. CDR1 and CDR2 (germline): LGHNA, YSLEER. The CDR3 is 15 residues long. CDR3 in DNA: TGCGCCAGCAGCCAAGATTGGGACAGGGGCTATGGCTACACCTTC. Residues: CASSQDWDRGYGYTF.

The chain has TRBV28 and TRBJ2-1, with D possibly TRBD2 on 6 matching bases. V was cut by 3 bases and J by 3 bases, with 12 bases left in between. Germline lookup yields CDR1 MDHEN and CDR2 SYDVKM. The CDR3 is made up of 15 amino acids. CDR3 sequence reads: CASSLGGVHYNEQFF. The CDR3 bases are TGTGCCAGCAGTTTGGGCGGGGTTCACTACAATGAGCAGTTCTTC. Full variable domain (outside the CDR3, taken from reference TRBV28 and TRBJ2-1): DVKVTQSSRYLVKRTGEKVFLECVQDMDHENMFWYRQDPGLGLRLIYFSYDVKMKEKGDIPEGYSVSREKKERFSLILESASTNQTSMYLCASSLGGVHYNEQFFGPGTRLTVL.

This rearrangement joins TRBV11-2 to TRBJ2-7, with a possible D match to TRBD1 (6 bases). Trimming shortened V by 5 bases and J by 12 bases, and 23 bases separated the two germline ends. The CDR3 covers 14 residues. The germline CDR1 and CDR2 sequences are SGHAT and FQNNGV. The DNA of the CDR3 is TGTGCCAGCAGCACATACAGGGAAGCCCCGGGATGGTACTTC. Residues: CASSTYREAPGWYF.

V and J are TRBV28 and TRBJ2-1; 7 bases match TRBD2. The J segment lost 4 bases and the V segment lost 6 bases, leaving 9 bases of the junction unmatched. Germline-derived CDR1 and CDR2 are MDHEN and SYDVKM. The CDR3 totals 15 residues. CDR3: CASSAAGDVYNEQFF. The CDR3 DNA sequence: TGTGCCAGCAGCGCCGCGGGGGACGTATACAATGAGCAGTTCTTC.

The chain has TRBV4-3 and TRBJ2-1, with a possible D match to TRBD2 (7 bases). Trimming removed 1 base at V and 0 bases at J, with 16 bases between. The germline V gene has CDR1 LGHNA and CDR2 YSLEER. The CDR3 is 18 residues long. The CDR3 DNA follows: TGCGCCAGCAGCCAAGGTAGGGGGGGCGCGGGCTCCTACAATGAGCAGTTCTTC. As protein: CASSQGRGGAGSYNEQFF.

This clone was seen only once. The chain combines TRBV7-2 with TRBJ2-7; 13 nucleotides agree with TRBD2. This CDR3 spans 16 amino acids. Germline V CDR1 and CDR2: SGHTA, FQGNSA. Trimming cost V 5 bases and J 2 bases; bases outside gene matches: 6. The CDR3 bases are TGTGCCAGCAGCCCGGGGGGGACTAGCGGGACCTACGAGCAGTACTTC. Encoded protein: CASSPGGTSGTYEQYF.

A single count supports this clone. V gene TRBV5-6 combines with J gene TRBJ2-1, with 15 nucleotides matching TRBD2. The CDR3 consists of 18 residues. CDR1 SGHDT and CDR2 YYEEEE come from the germline V gene. V was clipped by 2 bases and J by 1 base; unmatched bases: 4. CDR3 DNA sequence: TGTGCCAGCAGCTTTCGGACTAGCGGGAGGGGGTCCTACAATGAGCAGTTCTTC. Protein product: CASSFRTSGRGSYNEQFF.

This clone turned up a few times. The rearrangement links TRBV7-2 to TRBJ2-5; 7 bases align to TRBD2. The germline V gene has CDR1 SGHTA and CDR2 FQGNSA. With V trimmed by 1 base and J by 5 bases, 10 bases remained unmatched. This CDR3 is 16 amino acids long. For the CDR3, the DNA is TGTGCCAGCAGCTTAGACGCAACGGGAGGTCGGGAGACCCAGTACTTC. This translates into CASSLDATGGRETQYF.

The chain joins TRBV9 to TRBJ2-7, with 7 bases matching TRBD1. V lost 0 bases to trimming and J lost 6 bases; unmatched junction nucleotides: 6. Germline CDR1 reads SGDLS; CDR2 reads YYNGEE. The CDR3 has 14 amino acids. CDR3 sequence: CASSVDLTGSEQYF. The CDR3 DNA sequence: TGTGCCAGCAGCGTAGATTTGACAGGGTCCGAGCAGTACTTC.

This chain joins TRBV18 and TRBJ2-3; TRBD2 is a possible D gene (6 bases). Trimming cost V 6 bases and J 2 bases, with 12 bases left between them. Germline lookup yields CDR1 KGHSH and CDR2 LQKENI. The CDR3 consists of 14 residues. Here the CDR3 DNA reads TGTGCCAGCTCCGCGGGACCCTCCACAGATACGCAGTATTTT. Translated: CASSAGPSTDTQYF.

This rearrangement joins TRBV28 to TRBJ2-7; TRBD2 matches at 9 bases. Germline V lookup: CDR1 MDHEN, CDR2 SYDVKM. This CDR3 is 19 amino acids long. J gave up 0 bases and V 2 bases, and 14 bases lay outside the gene matches. The CDR3 bases are TGTGCCAGCAGTTTAGGCCCGGGGCGGGGACTAGCCTCCTCCTACGAGCAGTACTTC. Its translation is CASSLGPGRGLASSYEQYF.

The rearrangement uses TRBV24-1 and TRBJ2-1; tentatively, D is TRBD2 (7 bases). Between the trimmed V and J ends, which lost 5 bases and 13 bases, there was a span of 11 bases. Germline V gives CDR1 KGHDR, CDR2 SFDVKD. The CDR3 is 11 amino acids. DNA for the CDR3: TGTGCCACCAGTGGCGGGGGCGGCCAGTTCTTC. Its translation: CATSGGGGQFF.

The chain has TRBV7-6 and TRBJ2-1; TRBD1 aligns across 11 bases. V lost 6 bases and J lost 8; bases outside the gene matches: 9. In germline, CDR1 is SGHVS, CDR2 FNYEAQ. This CDR3 is built from 15 residues. The CDR3 sequence: CASRTRDRGFYEQFF. CDR3 coding DNA: TGTGCCAGCAGAACCCGGGACAGGGGGTTCTATGAGCAGTTCTTC.

The rearrangement uses TRBV9 and TRBJ2-2; 11 bases match TRBD1. This CDR3 contains 18 residues. Trimming took 4 bases from V and 3 from J; bases not matched to a gene: 11. Germline V gives CDR1 SGDLS, CDR2 YYNGEE. For the CDR3, the DNA is TGTGCCAGCAGCCCACACCCCGGGACAGGGGGTGACACCGGGGAGCTGTTTTTT. This codes for CASSPHPGTGGDTGELFF.

V is TRBV18 and J is TRBJ2-1, with 9 bases lining up with TRBD2. The ends lost 2 bases at V and 8 bases at J; junction bases unmatched: 4. This CDR3 region has 14 residues. CDR1 is KGHSH and CDR2 is LQKENI in the germline V gene. The CDR3 region is CASSPGLARDEQFF. The CDR3 DNA is TGTGCCAGCTCACCAGGACTAGCGAGGGATGAGCAGTTCTTC. Together with reference TRBV18 and TRBJ2-1, the CDR3 gives the full variable domain: NAGVMQNPRHLVRRRGQEARLRCSPMKGHSHVYWYRQLPEEGLKFMVYLQKENIIDESGMPKERFSAEFPKEGPSILRIQQVVRGDSAAYFCASSPGLARDEQFFGPGTRLTVL.

This clone has more than one count but fewer than ten. One end of the junction fails to match germline, which may point to a read error. The rearrangement uses TRBV7-9 and TRBJ2-7; 11 nucleotides align to TRBD2. Germline-derived CDR1 and CDR2 are SEHNR and FQNEAQ (reference sequence). CDR3 length: 15 residues. The CDR3: CASSLAGGGGYEQYF. The CDR3 DNA follows: TGTGCCAGCAGCCTAGCGGGGGGTGGAGGCTACGAGCAGTACTTC.

This clone was observed a handful of times. The gene calls are TRBV4-3 and TRBJ2-7; 8 nucleotides line up with TRBD2. The CDR3 sequence is 16 residues long. J gave up 6 bases and V 0 bases, and 10 bases lay outside the gene matches. From germline, CDR1 is LGHNA and CDR2 YSLEER. DNA of the CDR3: TGCGCCAGCAGCCAAGACTCGGCGGGAGGAACCTTCGAGCAGTACTTC. It specifies CASSQDSAGGTFEQYF.

CDR3 bases: TGTGCCAGCAGAATAGCCGGGACAGGGGTACAAGAGACCCAGTACTTC. Protein sequence: CASRIAGTGVQETQYF. The chain is built from TRBV27 and TRBJ2-5; TRBD1 matches 10 bases. The CDR3 spans 16 residues. V trimming: 6 bases; J trimming: 2 bases; junction bases outside the gene matches: 9. Germline assignment: CDR1 MNHEY and CDR2 SMNVEV (reference sequence).

The rearrangement uses TRBV5-1 and TRBJ1-1; 7 bases are shared with TRBD1. V dropped 0 bases and J dropped 11; count of bases not matched to a gene: 13. Germline CDR1 is SGHRS and CDR2 is YFSETQ. The CDR3 loop spans 15 amino acids. The CDR3 protein is CASSLEGGGPTRAFF. As DNA, the CDR3 is TGCGCCAGCAGCTTGGAAGGGGGCGGCCCCACCCGGGCTTTCTTT.

V usage is TRBV6-6 and J usage is TRBJ1-1; a possible D gene is TRBD1 (6 bases). CDR3 size: 15 residues. The germline V gene has CDR1 MNHNY and CDR2 SVGAGI (reference sequence). Trimming pared 0 bases from V and 3 bases from J, leaving 11 bases between. The CDR3 sequence: CASSYSGGQYTEAFF. As DNA, the CDR3 is TGTGCCAGCAGTTACTCGGGGGGGCAGTACACTGAAGCTTTCTTT.

The rearrangement uses TRBV10-2 and TRBJ2-2; 7 positions match TRBD2. The length of the CDR3 is 14 residues. The junction had 5 bases not matched to a gene; V was cut back by 4 bases and J by 6 bases. Germline CDR1 and CDR2: WSHSY and SAAADI. CDR3 in amino acids: CASSARTRAGELFF. The CDR3 bases are TGCGCCAGCAGTGCCCGGACTAGGGCCGGGGAGCTGTTTTTT.

The rearrangement uses TRBV19 and TRBJ2-7, with TRBD1 as a possible D gene (5 bases). The germline V gene encodes CDR1 LNHDA and CDR2 SQIVND (reference sequence). V was pared by 0 bases and J by 3 bases, with 12 bases between. The CDR3 consists of 15 residues. The CDR3 DNA sequence: TGTGCCAGTAGTATAGAGGGGCCTCTCCGCTACGAGCAGTACTTC. This translates into CASSIEGPLRYEQYF.

CDR3 sequence reads: CASSLGGRGGTRPQHF. The CDR3 DNA follows: TGTGCCAGCAGCTTAGGCGGAAGGGGAGGTACCCGGCCCCAGCATTTT. J is TRBJ1-5 and V is TRBV7-2, with D perhaps matching TRBD1 (5 bases). Trimming cost V 1 base and J 9 bases, with 19 bases left between them. Germline assignment: CDR1 SGHTA and CDR2 FQGNSA. The CDR3 contains 16 residues. Looking up the rest from reference TRBV7-2 and TRBJ1-5 gives the full variable domain: GAGVSQSPSNKVTEKGKDVELRCDPISGHTALYWYRQSLGQGLEFLIYFQGNSAPDKSGLPSDRFSAERTGGSVSTLTIQRTQQEDSAVYLCASSLGGRGGTRPQHFGDGTRLSIL.